Listed below are T cell receptor beta chains from one sample, sequenced in a study of CD8 T cells in Susac syndrome. MiXCR was run by TCRdb on the immunoSEQ multiplex PCR reads, yielding one entry per CDR3 protein. Here the sample spans hundreds of thousands of distinct CDR3 sequences, 94% being singletons. The sequenced sample was CD4+ T cells from PBMCs. These receptors were collected from a human donor with Susac syndrome. The CDR3 runs from the conserved cysteine through the conserved F or W. D genes are given only for firm matches. Some rows have no size entry. The others give once, few or many, or a class for an expanded clone.

V gene	clone size	D gene	J gene	CDR3 DNA	CDR3 protein
TRBV20-1	NA	TRBD2	TRBJ2-5	TGCAGCGCAACTAGCGGCCAAGAGACCCAGTACTTC	CSATSGQETQYF
TRBV9	NA	NA	TRBJ2-4	TGTGCCAGCAGCGTAGACCACGCCAAAAACATTCAGTACTTC	CASSVDHAKNIQYF
TRBV10-3	NA	TRBD2	TRBJ2-1	TGTGCCAGCGCGGGGGGGGCCTACAATGAGCAGTTCTTC	CASAGGAYNEQFF
TRBV5-4	NA	NA	TRBJ2-1	TGTGCCAGCAGCTTGGGGCAGAACCCCCATGAGCAGTTCTTC	CASSLGQNPHEQFF
TRBV6-1	NA	TRBD1	TRBJ1-6	TGTGCCAGCAGAGCCGGGACAGGGGGCTTCTGGGGATATAATTCACCCCTCCACTTT	CASRAGTGGFWGYNSPLHF
TRBV20-1	NA	TRBD2	TRBJ2-3	TGCAGTGCTGGACCGGTGACTAGCGGGGGCACAGATACGCAGTATTTT	CSAGPVTSGGTDTQYF
TRBV12-3/TRBV12-4	NA	TRBD2	TRBJ2-2	TGTGCCAGCAGCAAATCGGCGGGGGGGAACACCGGGGAGCTGTTTTTT	CASSKSAGGNTGELFF
TRBV20-1	NA	TRBD1	TRBJ2-5	TGCAGTGCTAGACCAGGACAGGTTACGGAGACCCAGTACTTC	CSARPGQVTETQYF
TRBV13	NA	NA	TRBJ1-2	TGTGCCAGCAGCATCTGGAGTTGGGCCACCGAGGGCTACACCTTC	CASSIWSWATEGYTF
TRBV15	once	NA	TRBJ2-3	TGTGCCACCAGCAGGGACATTGCGACAGATACGCAGTATTTT	CATSRDIATDTQYF
TRBV6-2/TRBV6-3	NA	TRBD2	TRBJ2-1	TGTGCCAGCAGTTCCCTTCCGACTAGCGGGGGACACAATGAGCAGTTCTTC	CASSSLPTSGGHNEQFF
TRBV20-1	NA	NA	TRBJ1-5	TGCAGTGCTAGACGGAGTGGATTAGAGCAGCCCCAGCATTTT	CSARRSGLEQPQHF
TRBV7-8	NA	NA	TRBJ1-1	TGTGCCAGCAGTAGAAGTGCCTCCAACACTGAAGCTTTCTTT	CASSRSASNTEAFF
TRBV5-4	NA	TRBD2	TRBJ2-3	TGTGCCAGCAGCTTGGAGGGTAGCGGGGTCGCAGATACGCAGTATTTT	CASSLEGSGVADTQYF
TRBV20-1	NA	TRBD1	TRBJ2-7	TGCAGTGCTAGGGCCGGGACAGGGGGCTACGAGCAGTACTTC	CSARAGTGGYEQYF
TRBV20-1	NA	NA	TRBJ1-4	TGCAGTGCTTCATTCTGGGAAAAACTGTTTTTT	CSASFWEKLFF
TRBV7-2	NA	NA	TRBJ2-1	TGTGCCAGCAGCTTAGCCCTAGTCGATGAGCAGTTCTTC	CASSLALVDEQFF
TRBV7-8	NA	NA	TRBJ2-6	TGTGCCAGCAGCAGAGGGGATTTGGGGGCCAACGTCCTGACTTTC	CASSRGDLGANVLTF
TRBV28	NA	NA	TRBJ1-6	TGTGCCAGCAGTCCACGGGAGACAGACTATAATTCACCCCTCCACTTT	CASSPRETDYNSPLHF
TRBV5-1	NA	NA	TRBJ2-5	TGCGCCAGCAGTCGGGACCTTCAAGAGACCCAGTACTTC	CASSRDLQETQYF
TRBV30	NA	NA	TRBJ1-1	TGTGCCTGGAGTGTGAAGGGAACAGGGAGCACTGAAGCTTTCTTT	CAWSVKGTGSTEAFF
TRBV28	NA	NA	TRBJ1-5	TGTGCCAGCAGTTTGGCCAGGTACAATCAGCCCCAGCATTTT	CASSLARYNQPQHF
TRBV11-2	NA	TRBD2	TRBJ2-5	TGTGCCAGCAGCTTAGATTTGCCTAGCGGGGGGCAAGAGACCCAGTACTTC	CASSLDLPSGGQETQYF
TRBV14	NA	NA	TRBJ2-3	TGTGCCAGCAGCCTAAACAGGGAAGTGGAAGATACGCAGTATTTT	CASSLNREVEDTQYF
TRBV6-1	NA	NA	TRBJ1-4	TGTGCCAGCAGTGAAATCGGGGACGAAAAACTGTTTTTT	CASSEIGDEKLFF
TRBV5-1	NA	NA	TRBJ2-4	TGCGCCAGCAGCTTGGGGGACGGAGGAGCCAAAAACATTCAGTACTTC	CASSLGDGGAKNIQYF
TRBV11-1	NA	NA	TRBJ2-4	TGTGCCAGCAGCAAGAGTCGGGGGCAAAACATTCAGTACTTC	CASSKSRGQNIQYF
TRBV29-1	NA	NA	TRBJ2-7	TGCAGCGTTGAAGATCCCCAGGGGACCTACGAGCAGTACTTC	CSVEDPQGTYEQYF
TRBV28	NA	NA	TRBJ2-4	TGTGCCAGCAGTTTATGGGGTGGGGAAAACATTCAGTACTTC	CASSLWGGENIQYF
TRBV20-1	NA	TRBD1	TRBJ1-5	TGCAGTGCTAGCGGAACAGGGGGCGCCGATCAGCCCCAGCATTTT	CSASGTGGADQPQHF
TRBV7-3	NA	TRBD1	TRBJ1-2	TGTGCCAGCAGCTTAATCCGGGACAGGGGATCTGGCTACACCTTC	CASSLIRDRGSGYTF
TRBV7-2	NA	NA	TRBJ2-3	TGTGCCAGCAGCTCGGGGACTTCCCTGGGCACAGATACGCAGTATTTT	CASSSGTSLGTDTQYF
TRBV28	NA	TRBD2	TRBJ2-5	TGTGCCAGCAGTACGACTAGCGGGCGGTATCAGTACTTC	CASSTTSGRYQYF
TRBV5-1	NA	NA	TRBJ2-1	TGCGCCAGCAGCACCTCAGGGGTTAGGGGGTACAATGAGCAGTTCTTC	CASSTSGVRGYNEQFF
TRBV7-9	NA	NA	TRBJ2-7	TGTGCCAGCAGCTTGGCCGACGGCCCCTACGAGCAGTACTTC	CASSLADGPYEQYF
TRBV27	NA	NA	TRBJ1-1	TGTGCCAGCAGCCCCGTGCGGCTCCGGAGTACTGAAGCTTTCTTT	CASSPVRLRSTEAFF
TRBV7-3	NA	NA	TRBJ2-1	TGTGCCAGCAGCTTAAGCGGAGATAGTGCCAATGAGCAGTTCTTC	CASSLSGDSANEQFF
TRBV29-1	NA	NA	TRBJ2-5	TGCAGCTCATTGAAGGGGGAGACCCAGTACTTC	CSSLKGETQYF
TRBV27	NA	NA	TRBJ1-2	TGTGCCAGCAGTTTTAGGGGGGAAGGCGGCTACACCTTC	CASSFRGEGGYTF
TRBV4-3	once	TRBD1	TRBJ1-1	TGCGCCAGCAGCCAAGGGGCAGGGGGCACGGACACTGAAGCTTTCTTT	CASSQGAGGTDTEAFF
TRBV6-1	once	NA	TRBJ2-5	TGTGCCAGCAGTGAATCGGGGAGAGGAGAGACCCAGTACTTC	CASSESGRGETQYF
TRBV19	NA	NA	TRBJ1-3	TGTGCCAGTAATGAGGTCTATGGAAACACCATATATTTT	CASNEVYGNTIYF
TRBV10-3	NA	NA	TRBJ1-6	TGTGCCATCACGGACACTCGGGATTCACCCCTCCACTTT	CAITDTRDSPLHF
TRBV7-2	NA	NA	TRBJ2-6	TGTGCCAGCAGCTTCGTACCCGCGAGCGGGGCCAACGTCCTGACTTTC	CASSFVPASGANVLTF
TRBV2	NA	NA	TRBJ2-7	TGTGCCAGCAGCGAAGGCCCGACCTACGAGCAGTACTTC	CASSEGPTYEQYF
TRBV30	NA	TRBD1	TRBJ2-5	TGTGCCTGGAGAGGACAGGGGGCTTGGGTAGAGACCCAGTACTTC	CAWRGQGAWVETQYF
TRBV29-1	NA	NA	TRBJ2-3	TGCAGCGTGAGCCGGGACACTACAGATACGCAGTATTTT	CSVSRDTTDTQYF
TRBV20-1	NA	TRBD2	TRBJ2-5	TGCAGTGCTACCAGGGAGGGACTAGGACGGACCCAGTACTTC	CSATREGLGRTQYF
TRBV6-6	NA	TRBD1	TRBJ1-4	TGTGCCAGCAGTTATGCAGGGACAGGCGGAGGTGAAAAACTGTTTTTT	CASSYAGTGGGEKLFF
TRBV29-1	NA	NA	TRBJ1-6	TGCAGCGCTTCGACAGGCAATTCACCCCTCCACTTT	CSASTGNSPLHF
TRBV6-2/TRBV6-3	NA	NA	TRBJ2-1	TGTGCCAGCAGTTTTCCAAGGTCGGGGGTGAGGGGGTCGGACAATGAGCAGTTCTTC	CASSFPRSGVRGSDNEQFF
TRBV20-1	NA	NA	TRBJ1-5	TGCAGTGCTAGTGTAATTACAGGCAATCAGCCCCAGCATTTT	CSASVITGNQPQHF
TRBV30	NA	TRBD1	TRBJ1-2	TGTGCCTGTCATGTGGGACAGGGATTCGATAACTATGGCTACACCTTC	CACHVGQGFDNYGYTF
TRBV4-3	once	NA	TRBJ1-1	TGCGCCAGCAGCCAGGCCGCGGGGCCGGAGAACACTGAAGCTTTCTTT	CASSQAAGPENTEAFF
TRBV20-1	NA	NA	TRBJ1-5	TGCAGTGCGACTCATAGCAATCAGCCCCAGCATTTT	CSATHSNQPQHF
TRBV9	NA	NA	TRBJ2-4	TGTGCCAGCAGCGCTTGGACCGGGGCCAAAAACATTCAGTACTTC	CASSAWTGAKNIQYF
TRBV4-3	NA	TRBD1	TRBJ1-4	TGCGCCAGCAGCCAAGAACCGGGACAGGGTGAAGAAAAACTGTTTTTT	CASSQEPGQGEEKLFF
TRBV5-6	NA	NA	TRBJ1-6	TGTGCCAGCAGCCCCGACTCCGGGGCTTCACCCCTCCACTTT	CASSPDSGASPLHF
TRBV4-2	NA	NA	TRBJ1-6	TGTGCCAGCAGCCAAGCAAGTAATTCACCCCTCCACTTT	CASSQASNSPLHF
TRBV19	NA	NA	TRBJ1-1	TGTGCCAGTAGTATAGATTTGGGGAGCGCGGAAGCTTTCTTT	CASSIDLGSAEAFF